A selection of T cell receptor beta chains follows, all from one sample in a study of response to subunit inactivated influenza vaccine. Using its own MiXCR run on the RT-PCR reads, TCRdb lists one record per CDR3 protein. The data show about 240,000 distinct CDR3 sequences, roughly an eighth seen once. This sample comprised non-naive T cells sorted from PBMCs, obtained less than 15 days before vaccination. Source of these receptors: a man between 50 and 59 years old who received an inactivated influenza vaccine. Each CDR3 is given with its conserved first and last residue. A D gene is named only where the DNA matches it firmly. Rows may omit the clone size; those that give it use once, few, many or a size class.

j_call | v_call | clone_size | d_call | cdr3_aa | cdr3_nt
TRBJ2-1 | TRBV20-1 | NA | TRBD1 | CSARQGARREQFF | TGCAGTGCCCGACAGGGAGCCCGACGTGAGCAGTTCTTC
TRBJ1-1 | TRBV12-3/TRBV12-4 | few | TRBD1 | CASTPTGENTEAFF | TGTGCCAGCACCCCGACAGGGGAAAACACTGAAGCTTTCTTT
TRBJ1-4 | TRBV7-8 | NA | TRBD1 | CASSLWTGRNEKLFF | TGTGCCAGCAGCTTATGGACAGGGAGAAATGAAAAACTGTTTTTT
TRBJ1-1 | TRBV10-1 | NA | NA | CASSESTGSVGTEAFF | TGCGCCAGCAGTGAGAGTACAGGCTCCGTGGGCACTGAAGCTTTCTTT
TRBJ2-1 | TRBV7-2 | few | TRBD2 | CASRRGGAGNEQFF | TGTGCCAGCAGACGCGGGGGGGCAGGCAATGAGCAGTTCTTC
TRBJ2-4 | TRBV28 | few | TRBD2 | CASSLPLVEREGGRAKNIQYF | TGTGCCAGCAGTTTACCCCTGGTTGAGCGGGAGGGCGGAAGAGCCAAAAACATTCAGTACTTC
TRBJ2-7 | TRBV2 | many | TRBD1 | CASSEDRGGEQYF | TGTGCCAGCAGTGAGGACAGGGGTGGTGAGCAGTACTTC
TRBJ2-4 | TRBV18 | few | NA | CASSPPSYPGTLIQYF | TGTGCCAGCTCACCACCGTCTTACCCGGGCACCCTCATTCAGTACTTC
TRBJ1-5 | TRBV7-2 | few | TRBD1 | CASSEGQGQPQHF | TGTGCCAGCAGCGAAGGACAGGGCCAGCCCCAGCATTTT
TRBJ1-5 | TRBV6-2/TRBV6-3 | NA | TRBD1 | CASSGDRGRSNQPQHF | TGTGCCAGCAGCGGGGACAGGGGGCGAAGCAATCAGCCCCAGCATTTT
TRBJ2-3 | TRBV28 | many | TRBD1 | CASSSPLRDRGRGTDTQYF | TGTGCCAGCAGTTCACCCCTACGGGACAGGGGGCGAGGCACAGATACGCAGTATTTT
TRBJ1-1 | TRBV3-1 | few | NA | CASSQGNGVTEAFF | TGTGCCAGCAGCCAAGGTAATGGGGTCACTGAAGCTTTCTTT
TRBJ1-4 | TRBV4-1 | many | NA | CASSQAVDLREEKLFF | TGCGCCAGCAGCCAAGCCGTCGACCTGCGGGAGGAAAAACTGTTTTTT
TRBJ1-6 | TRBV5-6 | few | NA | CASSIENSPLHF | TGTGCCAGCAGTATAGAAAATTCACCCCTCCACTTT
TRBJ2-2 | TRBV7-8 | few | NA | CASSLVGLARRTGELFF | TGTGCCAGCAGCTTAGTAGGTCTAGCCCGACGGACCGGGGAGCTGTTTTTT
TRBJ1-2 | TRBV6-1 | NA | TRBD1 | CASSDPGTGAYGYTF | TGTGCCAGCAGTGACCCTGGGACAGGGGCATATGGCTACACCTTC
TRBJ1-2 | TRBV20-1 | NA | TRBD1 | CSAYGQAYGYTF | TGCAGTGCCTATGGACAGGCCTATGGCTACACCTTC
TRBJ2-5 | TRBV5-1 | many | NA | CATSENPGVQETQYF | TGCGCCACCAGCGAGAATCCGGGGGTCCAAGAGACCCAGTACTTC
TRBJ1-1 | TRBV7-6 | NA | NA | CASSLGLRAFSYTEAFF | TGTGCCAGCAGCTTAGGGCTCAGGGCTTTTTCGTACACTGAAGCTTTCTTT
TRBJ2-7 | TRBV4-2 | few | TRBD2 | CASSQEGLAADTSYEQYF | TGTGCCAGCAGCCAAGAGGGACTAGCGGCAGATACCTCCTACGAGCAGTACTTC
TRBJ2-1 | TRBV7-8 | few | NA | CASSFNREEYEQFF | TGTGCCAGCAGCTTTAACAGGGAGGAATATGAGCAGTTCTTC
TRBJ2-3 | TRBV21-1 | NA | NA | CASSKAITAGVDTQYF | TGTGCCAGCAGCAAAGCTATAACCGCGGGGGTCGATACGCAGTATTTT
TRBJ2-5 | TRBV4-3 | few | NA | CASSQDWGRVETQYF | TGCGCCAGCAGCCAAGATTGGGGGCGCGTCGAGACCCAGTACTTC
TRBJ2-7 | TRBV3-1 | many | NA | CASSRWQDIRSYEQYF | TGTGCCAGCAGCCGTTGGCAGGACATCCGCTCCTACGAGCAGTACTTC
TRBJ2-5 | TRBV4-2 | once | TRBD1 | CAISQAPGQGSETQYF | TGTGCCATCAGCCAAGCACCGGGACAGGGGAGCGAGACCCAGTACTTC
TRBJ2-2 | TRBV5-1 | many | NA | CASSQGTSTGELFF | TGCGCCAGCAGCCAAGGGACCAGTACTGGGGAGCTGTTTTTT
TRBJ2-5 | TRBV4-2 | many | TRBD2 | CASSRGAGGEETQYF | TGTGCCAGCAGCCGAGGGGCGGGAGGAGAAGAGACCCAGTACTTC
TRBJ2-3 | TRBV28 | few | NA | CASSLPGTTDTQYF | TGTGCCAGCAGTTTACCGGGAACCACAGATACGCAGTATTTT
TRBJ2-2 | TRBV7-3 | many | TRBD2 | CASSPLAGGTGELFF | TGTGCCAGCAGCCCACTAGCGGGAGGAACCGGGGAGCTGTTTTTT
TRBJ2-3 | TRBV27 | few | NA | CASSLSGAGTDTQYF | TGTGCCAGCAGCCTCTCAGGGGCTGGTACAGATACGCAGTATTTT
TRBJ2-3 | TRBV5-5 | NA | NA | CASSLQGTQYF | TGTGCCAGCAGCTTGCAGGGTACGCAGTATTTT
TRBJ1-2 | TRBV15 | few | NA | CATSREEGYGYTF | TGTGCCACCAGCAGAGAAGAGGGCTATGGCTACACCTTC
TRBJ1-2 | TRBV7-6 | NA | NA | CASSLDRYYGYTF | TGTGCCAGCAGCTTAGATAGGTACTATGGCTACACCTTC
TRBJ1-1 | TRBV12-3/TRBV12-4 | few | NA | CASSFKSNTEAFF | TGTGCCAGCAGTTTTAAATCTAACACTGAAGCTTTCTTT
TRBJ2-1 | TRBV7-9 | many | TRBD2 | CASSPRLAGGPYNEQFF | TGTGCCAGCAGCCCCCGACTAGCGGGAGGGCCCTACAATGAGCAGTTCTTC
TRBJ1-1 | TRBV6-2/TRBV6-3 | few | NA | CASRPDGGGDTEAFF | TGTGCCAGCAGGCCCGACGGGGGTGGCGACACTGAAGCTTTCTTT
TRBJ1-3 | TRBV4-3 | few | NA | CASSQDSLRGNSGNTIYF | TGCGCCAGCAGCCAAGATTCTCTTAGGGGCAACTCTGGAAACACCATATATTTT
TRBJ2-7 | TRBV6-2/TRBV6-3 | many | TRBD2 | CASSLERDYEQYF | TGTGCCAGCAGTTTGGAGCGGGATTACGAGCAGTACTTC
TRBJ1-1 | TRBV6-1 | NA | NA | CASSLLNDMNTEAFF | TGTGCCAGCAGCCTTCTTAATGACATGAACACTGAAGCTTTCTTT
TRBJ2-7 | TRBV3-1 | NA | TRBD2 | CASSHSSGSYEQYF | TGTGCCAGCAGCCACTCTAGCGGTTCCTACGAGCAGTACTTC
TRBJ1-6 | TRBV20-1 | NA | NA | CSASIPGSHNSPLHF | TGCAGTGCTAGCATCCCGGGGTCTCATAATTCACCCCTCCACTTT
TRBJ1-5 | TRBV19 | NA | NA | CASSMEGRTVNQPQHF | TGTGCCAGTAGTATGGAGGGACGAACGGTAAATCAGCCCCAGCATTTT
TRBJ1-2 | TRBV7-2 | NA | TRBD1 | CASSNGQGTGYGYTF | TGTGCCAGCAGCAACGGACAGGGGACTGGGTATGGCTACACCTTC
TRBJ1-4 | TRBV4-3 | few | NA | CASSLRSGEKLFF | TGCGCCAGCAGCCTGCGGAGCGGGGAAAAACTGTTTTTT
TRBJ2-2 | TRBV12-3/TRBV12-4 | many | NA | CASSLGGANTGELFF | TGTGCCAGCAGTTTAGGGGGGGCGAACACCGGGGAGCTGTTTTTT
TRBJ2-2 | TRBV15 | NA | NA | CATSPLPVYTGELFF | TGTGCCACCAGTCCCCTCCCAGTGTACACCGGGGAGCTGTTTTTT
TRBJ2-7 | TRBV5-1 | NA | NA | CASSSPDNGRYEQYF | TGCGCCAGCAGCAGTCCCGATAACGGGCGCTACGAGCAGTACTTC
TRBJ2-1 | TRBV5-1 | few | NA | CATSAGQSSYNEQFF | TGCGCCACCTCGGCGGGACAGAGCTCCTACAATGAGCAGTTCTTC
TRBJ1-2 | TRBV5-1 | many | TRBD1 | CASSSVEGANYGYTF | TGCGCCAGCAGCAGTGTGGAGGGGGCGAACTATGGCTACACCTTC
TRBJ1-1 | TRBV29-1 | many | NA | CSVGGALPTEAFF | TGCAGCGTGGGGGGGGCCCTTCCCACTGAAGCTTTCTTT
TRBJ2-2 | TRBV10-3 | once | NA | CAITPTGRGMNTGELFF | TGTGCCATCACCCCAACGGGTCGGGGGATGAACACCGGGGAGCTGTTTTTT